This T cell receptor beta chain came from a study of blood T cell repertoires in COVID-19. Study-wide background: There were acute and convalescent COVID-19 samples, and they came from the United States, Italy and Spain. In each case, the material was cDNA or gDNA derived from T cells, B-cell-depleted T cells, or PBMCs.

Assay: immunoSEQ multiplex PCR; the TCRdb copy retains only in-frame clones and omits some. The sample has 200,000 to 250,000 clones; approximately 80% are singletons. The length of the CDR3 is 11 residues. The V gene's germline CDR1 is LNHDA and CDR2 SQIVND (reference sequence). The germline V and J ends were trimmed by 9 bases and 10 bases, with 10 bases remaining between them. The cohort comprised adults aged roughly 18 to 90 years residing in approximately 25 US areas. The sequence came from a woman between 40 and 50 years old with acute COVID-19. The specimen sequenced was PBMCs or T cells enriched from blood (not recorded which). The chain carries TRBV19 and TRBJ1-6; D is uncertain. The CDR3 reads CARNYRSPLHF. CDR3 DNA sequence: TGTGCCAGAAATTATAGATCACCCCTCCACTTT.